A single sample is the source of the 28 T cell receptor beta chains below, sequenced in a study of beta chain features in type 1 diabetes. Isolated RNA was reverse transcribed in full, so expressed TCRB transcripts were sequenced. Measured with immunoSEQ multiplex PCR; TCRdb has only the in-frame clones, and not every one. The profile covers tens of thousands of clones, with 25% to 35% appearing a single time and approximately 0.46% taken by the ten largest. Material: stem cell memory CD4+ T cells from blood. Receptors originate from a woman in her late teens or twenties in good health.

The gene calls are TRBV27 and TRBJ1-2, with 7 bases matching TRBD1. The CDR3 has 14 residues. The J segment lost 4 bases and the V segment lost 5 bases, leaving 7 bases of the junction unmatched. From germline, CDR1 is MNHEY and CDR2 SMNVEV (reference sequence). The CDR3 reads CASSPRQGGYGYTF. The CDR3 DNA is TGTGCCAGCAGTCCACGACAGGGCGGCTATGGCTACACCTTC.

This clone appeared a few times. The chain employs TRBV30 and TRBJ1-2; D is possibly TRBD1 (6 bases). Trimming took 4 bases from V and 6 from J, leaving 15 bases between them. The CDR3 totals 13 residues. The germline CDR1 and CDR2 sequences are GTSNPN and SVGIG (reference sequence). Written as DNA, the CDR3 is TGTGCCTGGACTTTGACAGGCCTAGATGGCTACACCTTC. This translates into CAWTLTGLDGYTF.

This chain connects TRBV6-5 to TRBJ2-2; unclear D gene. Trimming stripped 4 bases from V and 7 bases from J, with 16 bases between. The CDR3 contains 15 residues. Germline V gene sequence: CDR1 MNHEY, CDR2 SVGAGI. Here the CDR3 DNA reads TGTGCCAGCAGTTTACGTGGGCGATTCATCGGGGAGCTGTTTTTT. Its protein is CASSLRGRFIGELFF.

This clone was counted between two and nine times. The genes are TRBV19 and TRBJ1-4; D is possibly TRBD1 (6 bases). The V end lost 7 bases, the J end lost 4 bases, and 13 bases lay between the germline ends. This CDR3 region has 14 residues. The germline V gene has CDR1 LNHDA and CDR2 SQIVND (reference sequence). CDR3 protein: CASKIRGFNEKLFF. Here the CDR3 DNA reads TGTGCCAGTAAAATAAGGGGGTTTAATGAAAAACTGTTTTTT.

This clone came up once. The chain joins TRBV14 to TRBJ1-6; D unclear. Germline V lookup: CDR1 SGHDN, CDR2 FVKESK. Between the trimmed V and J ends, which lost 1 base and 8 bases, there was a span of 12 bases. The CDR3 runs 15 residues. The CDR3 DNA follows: TGTGCCAGCAGCCAAGGAGGAAATCGCTATTCACCCCTCCACTTT. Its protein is CASSQGGNRYSPLHF.

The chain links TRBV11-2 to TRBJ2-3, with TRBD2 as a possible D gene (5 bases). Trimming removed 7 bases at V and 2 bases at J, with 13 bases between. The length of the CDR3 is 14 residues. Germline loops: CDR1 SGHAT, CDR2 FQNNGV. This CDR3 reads CASNERRDTDTQYF. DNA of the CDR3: TGTGCCAGCAATGAGCGGAGAGACACAGATACGCAGTATTTT.

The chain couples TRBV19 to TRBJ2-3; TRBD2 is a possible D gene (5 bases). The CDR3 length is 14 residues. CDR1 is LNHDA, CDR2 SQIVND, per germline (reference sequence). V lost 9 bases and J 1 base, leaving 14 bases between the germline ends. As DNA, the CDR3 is TGTGCCAGGCCAACCGACGGGGGCACAGATACGCAGTATTTT. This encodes CARPTDGGTDTQYF. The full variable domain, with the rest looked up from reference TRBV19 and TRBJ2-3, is DGGITQSPKYLFRKEGQNVTLSCEQNLNHDAMYWYRQDPGQGLRLIYYSQIVNDFQKGDIAEGYSVSREKKESFPLTVTSAQKNPTAFYLCARPTDGGTDTQYFGPGTRLTVL.

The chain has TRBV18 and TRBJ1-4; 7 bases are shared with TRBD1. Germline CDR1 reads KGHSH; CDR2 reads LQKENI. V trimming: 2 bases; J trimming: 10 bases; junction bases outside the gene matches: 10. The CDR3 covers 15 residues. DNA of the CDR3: TGTGCCAGCTCACCATCGAGTACCCCAGGGGGAAAACTGTTTTTT. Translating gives CASSPSSTPGGKLFF.

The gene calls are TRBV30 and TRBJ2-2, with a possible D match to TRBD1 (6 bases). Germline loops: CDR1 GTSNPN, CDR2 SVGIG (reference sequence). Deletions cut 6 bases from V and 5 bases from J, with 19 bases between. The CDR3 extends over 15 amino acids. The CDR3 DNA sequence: TGTGCCTGTACCCGGGACACCGCGAGAACCGGGGAGCTGTTTTTT. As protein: CACTRDTARTGELFF.

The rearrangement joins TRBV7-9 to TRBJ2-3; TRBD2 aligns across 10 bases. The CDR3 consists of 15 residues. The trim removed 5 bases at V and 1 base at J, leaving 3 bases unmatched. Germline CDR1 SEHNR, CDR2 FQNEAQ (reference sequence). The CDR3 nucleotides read TGTGCCAGCAGCGTAACTAGCGGGGGCACAGATACGCAGTATTTT. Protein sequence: CASSVTSGGTDTQYF.

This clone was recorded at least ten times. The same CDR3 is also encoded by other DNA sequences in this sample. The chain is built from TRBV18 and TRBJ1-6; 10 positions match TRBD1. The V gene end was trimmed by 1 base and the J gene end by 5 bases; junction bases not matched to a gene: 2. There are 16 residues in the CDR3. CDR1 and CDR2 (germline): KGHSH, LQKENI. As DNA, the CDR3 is TGTGCCAGCTCACCACGAGGGACAGGGGATAATTCACCCCTCCACTTT. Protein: CASSPRGTGDNSPLHF.

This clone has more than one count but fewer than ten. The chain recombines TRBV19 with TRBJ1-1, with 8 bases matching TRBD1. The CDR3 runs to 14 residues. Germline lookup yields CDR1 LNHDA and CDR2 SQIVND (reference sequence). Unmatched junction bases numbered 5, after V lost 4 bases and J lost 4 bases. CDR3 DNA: TGTGCCAGTAGTACGGACAGGGCAGGCACTGAAGCTTTCTTT. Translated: CASSTDRAGTEAFF.

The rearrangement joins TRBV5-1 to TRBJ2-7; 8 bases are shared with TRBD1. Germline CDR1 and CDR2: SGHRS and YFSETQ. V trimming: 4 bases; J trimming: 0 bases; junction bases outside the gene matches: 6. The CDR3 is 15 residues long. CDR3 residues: CASSPRTGSSYEQYF. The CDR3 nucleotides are TGCGCCAGCAGCCCCCGGACAGGGAGCTCCTACGAGCAGTACTTC.

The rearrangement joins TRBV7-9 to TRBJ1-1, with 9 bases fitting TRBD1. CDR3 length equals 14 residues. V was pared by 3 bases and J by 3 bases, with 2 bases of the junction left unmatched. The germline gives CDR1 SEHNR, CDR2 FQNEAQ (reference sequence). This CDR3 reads CASSLDRGYTEAFF. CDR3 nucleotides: TGTGCCAGCAGCTTGGACAGGGGATACACTGAAGCTTTCTTT.

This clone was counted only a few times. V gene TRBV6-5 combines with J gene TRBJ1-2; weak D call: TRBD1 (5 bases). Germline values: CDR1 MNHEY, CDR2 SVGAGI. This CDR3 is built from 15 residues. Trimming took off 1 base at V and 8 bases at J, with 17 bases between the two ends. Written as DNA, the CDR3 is TGTGCCAGCAGTTACTTGTCCCGGCGGGGGTACGGCTACACCTTC. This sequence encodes CASSYLSRRGYGYTF.

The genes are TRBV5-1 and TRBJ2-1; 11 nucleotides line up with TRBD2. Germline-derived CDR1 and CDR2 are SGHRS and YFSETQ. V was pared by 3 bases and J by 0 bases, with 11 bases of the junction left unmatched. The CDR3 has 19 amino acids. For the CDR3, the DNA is TGCGCCAGCAGCTCCGGGACTAGCGGATATCGGAGCTCCTACAATGAGCAGTTCTTC. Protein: CASSSGTSGYRSSYNEQFF.

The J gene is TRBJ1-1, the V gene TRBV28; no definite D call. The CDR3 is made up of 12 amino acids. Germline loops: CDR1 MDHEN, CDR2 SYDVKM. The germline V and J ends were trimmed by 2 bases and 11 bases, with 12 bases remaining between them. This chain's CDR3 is CASSLPRREAFF. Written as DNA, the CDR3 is TGTGCCAGCAGTTTACCGCGGCGAGAGGCTTTCTTT.

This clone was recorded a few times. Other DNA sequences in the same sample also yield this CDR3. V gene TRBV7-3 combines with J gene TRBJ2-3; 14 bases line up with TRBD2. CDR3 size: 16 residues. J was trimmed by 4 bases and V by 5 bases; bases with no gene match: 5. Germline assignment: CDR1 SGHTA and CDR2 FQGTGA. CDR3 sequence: CASSLTSGGVPDTQYF. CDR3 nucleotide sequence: TGTGCCAGCAGCCTGACTAGCGGGGGGGTTCCAGATACGCAGTATTTT.

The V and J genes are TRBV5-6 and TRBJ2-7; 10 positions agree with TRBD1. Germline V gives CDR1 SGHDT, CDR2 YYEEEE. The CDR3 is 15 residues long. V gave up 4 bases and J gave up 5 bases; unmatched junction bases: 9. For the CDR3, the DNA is TGTGCCAGCAGCCTCCTGACAGGGGGCGAGGACGAGCAGTACTTC. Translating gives CASSLLTGGEDEQYF.

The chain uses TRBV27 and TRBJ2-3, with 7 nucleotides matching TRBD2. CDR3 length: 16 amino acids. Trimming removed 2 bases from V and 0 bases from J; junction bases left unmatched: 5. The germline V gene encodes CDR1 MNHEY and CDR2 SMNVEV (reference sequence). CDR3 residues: CASSLRLAVSTDTQYF. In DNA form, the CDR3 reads TGTGCCAGCAGTTTAAGGCTAGCGGTTAGCACAGATACGCAGTATTTT.

CDR3 sequence (DNA): TGTGCCAGCAGTGAACTCCGGGAGACCCAGTACTTC. It codes for CASSELRETQYF. The J gene is TRBJ2-5, the V gene TRBV2, with no clear D. This CDR3 contains 12 residues. Germline values: CDR1 SNHLY, CDR2 FYNNEI. V was pared by 2 bases and J by 5 bases, with 6 bases between.

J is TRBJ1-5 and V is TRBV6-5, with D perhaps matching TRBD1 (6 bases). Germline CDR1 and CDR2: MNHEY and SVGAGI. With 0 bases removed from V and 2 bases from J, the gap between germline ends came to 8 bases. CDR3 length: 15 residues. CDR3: CASSYSGGRNQPQHF. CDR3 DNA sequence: TGTGCCAGCAGTTACTCAGGGGGTCGCAATCAGCCCCAGCATTTT.

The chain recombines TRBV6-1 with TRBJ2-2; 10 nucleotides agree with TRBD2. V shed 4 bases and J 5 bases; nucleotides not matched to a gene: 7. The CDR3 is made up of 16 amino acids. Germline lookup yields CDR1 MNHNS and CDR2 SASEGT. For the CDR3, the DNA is TGTGCCAGCAGTGCCCCTAGCGGGAGAGGGACCGGGGAGCTGTTTTTT. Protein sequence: CASSAPSGRGTGELFF.

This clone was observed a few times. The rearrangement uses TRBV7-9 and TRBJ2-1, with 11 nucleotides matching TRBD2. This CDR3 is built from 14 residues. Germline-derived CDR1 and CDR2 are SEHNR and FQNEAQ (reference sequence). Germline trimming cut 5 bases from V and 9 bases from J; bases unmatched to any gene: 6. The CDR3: CASSLSGRAGEQFF. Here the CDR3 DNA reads TGTGCCAGCAGCCTTAGCGGGAGGGCCGGTGAGCAGTTCTTC.

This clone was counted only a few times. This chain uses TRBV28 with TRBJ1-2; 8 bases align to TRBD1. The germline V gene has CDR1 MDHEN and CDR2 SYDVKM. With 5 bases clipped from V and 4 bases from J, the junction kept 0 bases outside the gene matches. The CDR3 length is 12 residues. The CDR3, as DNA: TGTGCCAGCAGTCAGGGGGCCTATGGCTACACCTTC. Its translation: CASSQGAYGYTF.

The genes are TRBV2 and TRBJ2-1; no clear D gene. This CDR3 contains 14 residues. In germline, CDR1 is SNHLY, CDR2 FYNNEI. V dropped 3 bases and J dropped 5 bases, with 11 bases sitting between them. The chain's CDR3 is CASSDRGSDNEQFF. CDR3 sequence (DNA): TGTGCCAGCAGTGACAGAGGATCCGACAATGAGCAGTTCTTC.

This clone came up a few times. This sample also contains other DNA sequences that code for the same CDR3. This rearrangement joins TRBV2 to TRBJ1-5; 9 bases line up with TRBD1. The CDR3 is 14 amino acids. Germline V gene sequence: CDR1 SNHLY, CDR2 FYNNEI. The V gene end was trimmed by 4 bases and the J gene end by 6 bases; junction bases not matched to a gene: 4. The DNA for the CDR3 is TGTGCCAGCAGTGGGGGACAGGGAGGTCAGCCCCAGCATTTT. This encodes CASSGGQGGQPQHF. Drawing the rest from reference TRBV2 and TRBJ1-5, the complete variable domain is EPEVTQTPSHQVTQMGQEVILRCVPISNHLYFYWYRQILGQKVEFLVSFYNNEISEKSEIFDDQFSVERPDGSNFTLKIRSTKLEDSAMYFCASSGGQGGQPQHFGDGTRLSIL.

The CDR3 is CASSPTGGSTEAFF. The CDR3 DNA is TGTGCCAGCAGCCCCACAGGGGGTAGCACTGAAGCTTTCTTT. The rearrangement links TRBV11-2 to TRBJ1-1; the match to TRBD1 covers 8 bases. Germline CDR1 and CDR2: SGHAT and FQNNGV. Trimming removed 5 bases from V and 4 bases from J; junction bases left unmatched: 6. The CDR3 is made up of 14 amino acids.